Included here is one T cell receptor beta chain sequence, with context. This record comes from a study of blood T cell repertoires in COVID-19. Study-level background: Samples representing acute and convalescent COVID-19 were sourced from the United States, Italy and Spain. The cDNA or gDNA used as material had been derived from T cells, B-cell-depleted T cells, or PBMCs.

Original methodology: From reference gene primer amplification, estimates of nucleated cell counts were derived. This table comes from immunoSEQ multiplex PCR, and its TCRdb copy is limited to in-frame clones, with some not included. That table is the source of V, J and clone size, and D and trimming were worked out from the DNA. The top ten clones hold 0.7% to 0.85% of a sample with hundreds of thousands of clones, over 85% of them seen once. CDR1 SGHKS and CDR2 YYEKEE come from the germline V gene (reference sequence). CDR3 size: 14 residues. Trimming cost V 5 bases and J 2 bases, with 12 bases left between them. Seattle patients were enrolled during active infection and followed longitudinally.

The source is a man younger than 35 with COVID-19, enrolled during active disease. The sequencing input was peripheral blood. The rearrangement uses TRBV5-5 and TRBJ2-3; a weak D match, TRBD2 (5 bases). CDR3 residues: CASSSERNTDTQYF. CDR3 DNA: TGTGCCAGCAGTTCAGAGCGGAACACAGATACGCAGTATTTT.